This TCR beta chain was captured by sequencing in a study of shared clonotypes between healthy human individuals. Across the whole study: Donors, aged 18 to 49, were two women and a few men.

Worth noting for this clone: Its antigen is not identified.

Profiled with immunoSEQ multiplex PCR; TCRdb holds only in-frame clones, not every one. Of 1.5 million to 2.5 million clones in the sample, about 95% were seen once. Naive CD8 cells, CD45RO-negative and positively selected for CCR7, excluded terminally differentiated effector memory CD45RA+ cells. Study results and caveats: The authors sampled blood alone, and tissue repertoires likely differ.

The receptor's source is a man aged 18 to 30 in good health. Material for sequencing was naive CD8+ T cells sorted from blood.

The CDR3 nucleotides are TGCGCCAGCAGCAACGGACAGGGGGGATCCTACGAGCAGTACTTC. The encoded protein is CASSNGQGGSYEQYF. The V call is TRBV4-1, the J call TRBJ2-7; the match to TRBD1 covers 10 bases. V shed 5 bases and J 1 base; nucleotides not matched to a gene: 5. Germline V gives CDR1 MGHRA, CDR2 YSYEKL. The CDR3 contains 15 residues.